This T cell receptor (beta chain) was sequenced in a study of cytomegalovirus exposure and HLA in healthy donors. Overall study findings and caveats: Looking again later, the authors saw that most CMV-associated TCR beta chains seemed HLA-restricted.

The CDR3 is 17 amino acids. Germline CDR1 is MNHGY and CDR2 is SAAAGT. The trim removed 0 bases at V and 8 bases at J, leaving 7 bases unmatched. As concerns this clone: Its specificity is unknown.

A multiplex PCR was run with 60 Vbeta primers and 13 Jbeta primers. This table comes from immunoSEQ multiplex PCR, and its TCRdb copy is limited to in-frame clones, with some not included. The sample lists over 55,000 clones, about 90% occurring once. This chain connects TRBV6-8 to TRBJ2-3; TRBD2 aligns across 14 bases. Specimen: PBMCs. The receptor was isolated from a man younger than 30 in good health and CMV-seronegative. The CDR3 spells CASSYSLGLAGGITQYF. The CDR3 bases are TGTGCCAGCAGTTACTCACTAGGACTAGCGGGGGGAATTACGCAGTATTTT.